This T cell receptor (beta chain) was obtained from a study of T-cell reconstitution after alpha-beta-depleted transplantation in children. The table lists this clonotype with many counts. Unique molecular identifiers were used to barcode this TCRbeta library. TCRdb independently ran MiXCR on the PCR reads; one entry per CDR3 protein. The sample records roughly 20,000 distinct CDR3 sequences, 9.5% to 13% being singletons. Losses at the gene ends were 2 bases for V and 0 bases for J; bases not matched to a gene: 21. CDR1 is MDHEN and CDR2 is SYDVKM in the germline V gene. CDR3 length equals 22 residues.

The receptor was derived from a human donor who donated a stem cell graft to a child with chronic granulomatous disease. This chain uses TRBV28 with TRBJ2-7, with 11 bases matching TRBD2. The sample was PBMCs from the stem cell graft donor, taken from the stem cell graft. Written as DNA, the CDR3 is TGTGCCAGCAGTTTAGGAAATCGCGGACTGGCTAGCGGGAGGCCTTTCTCCTACGAGCAGTACTTC. Its protein is CASSLGNRGLASGRPFSYEQYF.